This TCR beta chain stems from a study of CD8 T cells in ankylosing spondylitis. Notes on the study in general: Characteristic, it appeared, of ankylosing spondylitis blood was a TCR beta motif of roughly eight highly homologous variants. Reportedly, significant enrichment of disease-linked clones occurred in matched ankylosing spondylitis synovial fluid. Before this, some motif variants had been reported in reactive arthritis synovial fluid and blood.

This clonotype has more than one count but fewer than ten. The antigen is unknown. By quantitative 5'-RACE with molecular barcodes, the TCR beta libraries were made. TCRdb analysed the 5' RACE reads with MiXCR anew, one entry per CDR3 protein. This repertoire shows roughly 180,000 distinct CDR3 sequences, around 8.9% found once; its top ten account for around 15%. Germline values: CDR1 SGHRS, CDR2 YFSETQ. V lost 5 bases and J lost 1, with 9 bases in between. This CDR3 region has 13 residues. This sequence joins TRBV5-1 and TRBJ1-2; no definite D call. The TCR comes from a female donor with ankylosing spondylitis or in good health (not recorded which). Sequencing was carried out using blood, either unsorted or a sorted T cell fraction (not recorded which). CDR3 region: CASSIASNYGYTF. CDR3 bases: TGCGCCAGCAGTATTGCAAGTAACTATGGCTACACCTTC.